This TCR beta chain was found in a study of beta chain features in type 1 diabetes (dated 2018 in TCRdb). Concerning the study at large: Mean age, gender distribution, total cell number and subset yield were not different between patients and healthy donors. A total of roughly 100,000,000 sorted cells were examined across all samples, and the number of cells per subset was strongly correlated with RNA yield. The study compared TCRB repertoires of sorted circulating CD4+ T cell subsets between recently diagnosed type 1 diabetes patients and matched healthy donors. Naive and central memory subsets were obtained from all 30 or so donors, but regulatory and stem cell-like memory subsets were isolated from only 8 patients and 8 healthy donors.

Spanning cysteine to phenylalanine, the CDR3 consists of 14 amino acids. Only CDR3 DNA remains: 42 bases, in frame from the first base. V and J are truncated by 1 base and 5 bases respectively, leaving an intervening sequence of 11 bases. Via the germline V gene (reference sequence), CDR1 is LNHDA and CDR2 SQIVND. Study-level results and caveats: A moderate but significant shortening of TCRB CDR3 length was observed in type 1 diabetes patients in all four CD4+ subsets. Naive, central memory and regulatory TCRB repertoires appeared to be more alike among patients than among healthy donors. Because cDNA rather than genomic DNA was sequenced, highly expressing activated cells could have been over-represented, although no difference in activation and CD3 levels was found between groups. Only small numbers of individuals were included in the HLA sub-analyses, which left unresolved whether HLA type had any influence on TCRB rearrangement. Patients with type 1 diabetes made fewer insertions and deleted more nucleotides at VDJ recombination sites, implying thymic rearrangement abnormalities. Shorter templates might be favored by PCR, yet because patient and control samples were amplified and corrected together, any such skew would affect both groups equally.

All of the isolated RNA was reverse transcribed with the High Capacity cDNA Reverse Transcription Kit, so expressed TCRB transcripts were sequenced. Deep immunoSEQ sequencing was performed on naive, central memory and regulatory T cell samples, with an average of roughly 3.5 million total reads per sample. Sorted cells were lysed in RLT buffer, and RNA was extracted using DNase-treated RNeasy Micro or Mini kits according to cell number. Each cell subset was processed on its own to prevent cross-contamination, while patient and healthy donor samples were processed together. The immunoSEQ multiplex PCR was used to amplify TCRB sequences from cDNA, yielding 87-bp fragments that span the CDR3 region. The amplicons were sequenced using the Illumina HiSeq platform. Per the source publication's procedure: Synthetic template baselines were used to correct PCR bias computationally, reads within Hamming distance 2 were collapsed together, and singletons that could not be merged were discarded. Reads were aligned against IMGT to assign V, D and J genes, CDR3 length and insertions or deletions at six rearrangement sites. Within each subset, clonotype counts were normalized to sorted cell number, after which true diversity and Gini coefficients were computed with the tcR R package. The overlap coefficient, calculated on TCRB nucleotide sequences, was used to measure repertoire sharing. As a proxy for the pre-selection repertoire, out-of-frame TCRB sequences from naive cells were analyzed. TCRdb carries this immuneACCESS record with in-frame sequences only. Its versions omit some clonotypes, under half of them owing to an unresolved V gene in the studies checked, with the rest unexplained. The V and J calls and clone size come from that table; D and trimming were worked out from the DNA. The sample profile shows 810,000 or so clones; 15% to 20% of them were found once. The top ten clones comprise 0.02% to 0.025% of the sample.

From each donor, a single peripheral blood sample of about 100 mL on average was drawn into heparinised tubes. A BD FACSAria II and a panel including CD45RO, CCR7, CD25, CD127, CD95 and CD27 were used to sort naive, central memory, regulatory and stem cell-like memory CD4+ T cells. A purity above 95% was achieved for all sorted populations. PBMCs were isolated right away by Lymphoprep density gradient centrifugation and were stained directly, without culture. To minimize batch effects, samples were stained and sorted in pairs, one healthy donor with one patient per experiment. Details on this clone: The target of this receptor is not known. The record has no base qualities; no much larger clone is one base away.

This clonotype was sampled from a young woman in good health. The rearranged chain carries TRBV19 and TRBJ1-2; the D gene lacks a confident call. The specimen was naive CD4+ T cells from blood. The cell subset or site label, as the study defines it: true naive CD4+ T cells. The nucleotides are TGTGCCAGTAGTATAGGACGCACAGATTATGGCTACACCTTC. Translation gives CASSIGRTDYGYTF.